The TCR beta chain under discussion was sequenced for a study of T cell repertoires in cytomegalovirus infection. The wider study: In the study, CMV epitopes included recently identified HLA-C-restricted and well-studied HLA-B-restricted ones. Public TCR beta signatures marked donors with CMV infection and the matching HLA. Regarding the study as a whole: What dominated the ex vivo response were HLA-C-restricted CMV-specific TCR beta clonotypes.

TCRdb re-analysed the reads in MiXCR, keeping a single row per CDR3 protein. The repertoire holds about 220,000 distinct CDR3 sequences, 35% to 40% seen once, with around 60% in the top ten. As regards this clonotype: No antigen is known for it.

Here the sequenced sample was CD8+ T cells from cultured PBMCs, taken from culture after CMV antigen stimulation. The origin of this receptor is a human donor in good health (CMV status not recorded). Some clones in this sample may be carry-over from other donors' samples.

This chain's CDR3 is CASSFPTDTATNEKLFF. In DNA, the CDR3 is TGTGCCAGCAGTTTTCCGACAGACACGGCAACTAATGAAAAACTGTTTTTT. The chain carries TRBV6-6 and TRBJ1-4, with D tentatively TRBD1 (5 bases). This CDR3 comprises 17 residues. Germline loops: CDR1 MNHNY, CDR2 SVGAGI (reference sequence). V lost 4 bases and J lost 0, with 15 bases in between.